This TCR beta chain was captured in a study of CD8 T cell repertoires and HIV-1 epitope variants. Study details: T cells were stimulated with Twenty-five Gag and Nef peptides separately.

This clone was recorded once. Its antigen is not known. CDR1 and CDR2 from the germline V gene are MNHNS and SASEGT. With V trimmed by 2 bases and J by 0 bases, 11 bases remained unmatched. The CDR3 spans 19 residues. Profiled with immunoSEQ multiplex PCR; TCRdb holds only in-frame clones, not every one. This repertoire shows fewer than 6,000 clones, 65% to 70% found once; its top ten account for around two fifths. Sequencing was carried out using cultured CD8+ T cells derived from PBMCs. This sequence originates from a male donor with HIV. The rearrangement joins TRBV6-1 to TRBJ2-5; 11 bases are shared with TRBD2. DNA for the CDR3: TGTGCCAGCAGTGAAAAACTAGCGGGAGCGTTAGGGTACCAAGAGACCCAGTACTTC. Its protein is CASSEKLAGALGYQETQYF.